A selection of T cell receptor beta chains follows, all from one sample in a study of blood T cell repertoires in COVID-19. Produced via immunoSEQ multiplex PCR; TCRdb's table is partial and in-frame only. The sample records around 68,000 clones, about nine tenths being singletons. The specimen sequenced was peripheral blood. The receptors stem from a man aged 50 to 59 with active COVID-19. Both conserved end residues are part of each CDR3. A D gene is named only where the DNA matches it firmly. Clone size is given for some rows only: seen once, a few or many times, or a class if the clone is expanded.

j_call: TRBJ1-2; d_call: TRBD1; v_call: TRBV18; clone_size: -; cdr3_nt: TGTGCCAGCTCACCCCCCACCGGGACAGCTTATGGCTACACCTTC; cdr3_aa: CASSPPTGTAYGYTF
j_call: TRBJ2-7; d_call: TRBD1; v_call: TRBV5-1; clone_size: -; cdr3_nt: TGCGCCAGCAGCCGACGTCGGGACAGGGCCCACGAGCAGTACTTC; cdr3_aa: CASSRRRDRAHEQYF
j_call: TRBJ1-2; d_call: TRBD1; v_call: TRBV6-6; clone_size: -; cdr3_nt: TGTGCCAGCAGCGCACAGGGGGAAAGAGGCTACACCTTC; cdr3_aa: CASSAQGERGYTF
j_call: TRBJ2-3; d_call: -; v_call: TRBV7-2; clone_size: once; cdr3_nt: TGTGCCAGCAGCTTAGTGGGCTATGACACAGATACGCAGTATTTT; cdr3_aa: CASSLVGYDTDTQYF
j_call: TRBJ1-4; d_call: TRBD1; v_call: TRBV28; clone_size: -; cdr3_nt: TGTGCCAGCCTAGCAGGACAGGGGCAGGGTGAAAAACTGTTTTTT; cdr3_aa: CASLAGQGQGEKLFF
j_call: TRBJ2-2; d_call: TRBD2; v_call: TRBV6-2/TRBV6-3; clone_size: -; cdr3_nt: TGTGCCAGCAGTTTCCCCAGGGCTAGCGGGAACACCGGGGAGCTGTTTTTT; cdr3_aa: CASSFPRASGNTGELFF
j_call: TRBJ1-6; d_call: TRBD1; v_call: TRBV6-5; clone_size: -; cdr3_nt: TGTGCCAGCAGAAGCGACAGGGCCCTTAATTCACCCCTCCACTTT; cdr3_aa: CASRSDRALNSPLHF
j_call: TRBJ2-3; d_call: TRBD1; v_call: TRBV11-2; clone_size: -; cdr3_nt: TGTGCCAGCAGCTTAGAGGGCGCAGGGGGTTACACAGATACGCAGTATTTT; cdr3_aa: CASSLEGAGGYTDTQYF
j_call: TRBJ2-3; d_call: TRBD2; v_call: TRBV4-1; clone_size: -; cdr3_nt: TGCGCCAGCAGCCAAGGGGGACTAGCGGACACAGATACGCAGTATTTT; cdr3_aa: CASSQGGLADTDTQYF
j_call: TRBJ1-4; d_call: -; v_call: TRBV9; clone_size: few; cdr3_nt: TGTGCCAGCAGCGTCGGGGGGCCGGCTAATGAAAAACTGTTTTTT; cdr3_aa: CASSVGGPANEKLFF
j_call: TRBJ2-6; d_call: TRBD1; v_call: TRBV9; clone_size: once; cdr3_nt: TGTGCCAGCAGCCCTCGGGACAGGGAAGGAGTATCTGGGGCCAACGTCCTGACTTTC; cdr3_aa: CASSPRDREGVSGANVLTF
j_call: TRBJ2-7; d_call: TRBD1; v_call: TRBV28; clone_size: once; cdr3_nt: TGTGCCAGCAGTCCCCCCGGACAGGGGTCATACGAGCAGTACTTC; cdr3_aa: CASSPPGQGSYEQYF
j_call: TRBJ2-1; d_call: TRBD2; v_call: TRBV4-3; clone_size: -; cdr3_nt: TGCGCCAGCAGCCCGTCCGGGACTAGCGGGATCGATGAGCAGTTCTTC; cdr3_aa: CASSPSGTSGIDEQFF
j_call: TRBJ2-1; d_call: TRBD2; v_call: TRBV19; clone_size: -; cdr3_nt: TGTGCCAGTAGTATGATGCCTTCCGGGACTAGCGGGGTTTACTCCTACAATGAGCAGTTCTTC; cdr3_aa: CASSMMPSGTSGVYSYNEQFF
j_call: TRBJ1-1; d_call: -; v_call: TRBV11-2; clone_size: -; cdr3_nt: TGTGCCAGCAGCTTTTCGGGTAACACTGAAGCTTTCTTT; cdr3_aa: CASSFSGNTEAFF
j_call: TRBJ2-1; d_call: -; v_call: TRBV7-3; clone_size: -; cdr3_nt: TGTGCCAGCAGCTTAACGTCGGTCGGTCCTGAGCAGTTCTTC; cdr3_aa: CASSLTSVGPEQFF
j_call: TRBJ1-5; d_call: TRBD1; v_call: TRBV6-2/TRBV6-3; clone_size: -; cdr3_nt: TGTGCCAGCAGTTACATGACAGGGGCGGGAGATCAGCCCCAGCATTTT; cdr3_aa: CASSYMTGAGDQPQHF